A selection of T cell receptor beta chains follows, all from one sample in a study of blood T cell repertoires in COVID-19. The repertoire was sequenced with immunoSEQ multiplex PCR; TCRdb's copy has only in-frame clones and lacks some. Of 120,000 or so clones detected, around 77% appear once; the ten largest clones hold more than 15%. Sample: peripheral blood. The receptors derive from a man aged 55 to 70 with active or convalescent COVID-19. Each CDR3 is given with its conserved first and last residue. Each record gives: V gene, CDR3 protein.

V: TRBV5-8; CDR3: CASSLYNQNEQFF
V: TRBV6-2/TRBV6-3; CDR3: CASSYLTDTQYF
V: TRBV9; CDR3: CASMQEVHSGANVLTF
V: TRBV4-3; CDR3: CASSQDPSGGGNTIYF
V: TRBV4-2; CDR3: CASSHGSVNQPQHF
V: TRBV7-8; CDR3: CASSIQEGAEAFF
V: TRBV5-1; CDR3: CASSPDRGGVNTEAFF
V: TRBV19; CDR3: CASSIKSQNNQPQHF
V: TRBV13; CDR3: CASSLGSEGDTQYF
V: TRBV27; CDR3: CASSLRGGRGSRYGYTF
V: TRBV6-5; CDR3: CASSYPYTGELFF
V: TRBV6-5; CDR3: CASSSEGPGTQYF
V: TRBV24-1; CDR3: CATSDAQGGAKNIQYF
V: TRBV20-1; CDR3: CSAKPTPEQFF
V: TRBV27; CDR3: CASSLTVDGPSYSTDTQYF
V: TRBV5-8; CDR3: CASSLVSGPTGELFF
V: TRBV3-1/TRBV3-2; CDR3: CASSPLTPLSGSNTGELFF
V: TRBV9; CDR3: CASSAGLGNEQFF
V: TRBV10-3; CDR3: CAISGQLNTEAFF
V: TRBV2; CDR3: CASGQGNDEQFF
V: TRBV13; CDR3: CASSPPQGDIQYF
V: TRBV10-3; CDR3: CAISLTGGRDEQYF
V: TRBV19; CDR3: CASSMVGQGGKKDNEQFF
V: TRBV4-1; CDR3: CASTEREGLTTYEQYF
V: TRBV7-3; CDR3: CASSLAGGNEQYF
V: TRBV18; CDR3: CASSRAGRGSEQFF
V: TRBV10-3; CDR3: CAISEMGADTIYF
V: TRBV2; CDR3: CATGRGLATETQYF
V: TRBV18; CDR3: CASSPGTSGLEQYF
V: TRBV28; CDR3: CASSSSGTGIAGELFF
V: TRBV7-2; CDR3: CASSLGGVQGLGGELFF
V: TRBV5-1; CDR3: CASSVGLAGGTDTQYF
V: TRBV30; CDR3: CAWGARMGRTEAFF
V: TRBV6-5; CDR3: CASTYGREEGEQYF
V: TRBV5-1; CDR3: CASSLGGAQGTEAFF
V: TRBV7-2; CDR3: CASTFEVEETQYF
V: TRBV29-1; CDR3: CSVETGAAGYTF
V: TRBV4-1; CDR3: CASSSLSVRSSYNEQFF
V: TRBV7-8; CDR3: CASSLREGSDQPQHF
V: TRBV28; CDR3: CASSLFGAGGREKLFF
V: TRBV5-5; CDR3: CASSRTAAGRGTQYF
V: TRBV29-1; CDR3: CSVEGRDSYEQYF
V: TRBV25-1; CDR3: CASSEMGLGGRGTQYF
V: TRBV2; CDR3: CASSADRGTYNEQFF
V: TRBV15; CDR3: CATSRDWSGAGAFF
V: TRBV29-1; CDR3: CSGTGTGGADTQYF
V: TRBV19; CDR3: CASSLRGNEQYF
V: TRBV18; CDR3: CASSPGTSGMNTGELFF
V: TRBV7-9; CDR3: CASSNWDRVTSNEKLFF
V: TRBV11-2; CDR3: CASSLTDRGNTIYF
V: TRBV20-1; CDR3: CSASGGGETQYF
V: TRBV7-2; CDR3: CASSSWGGVSDIQYF
V: TRBV4-2; CDR3: CASSQDRISYEQYF
V: TRBV27; CDR3: CASSKDYEQFF
V: TRBV2; CDR3: CASSALGNKNIQYF
V: TRBV14; CDR3: CASSQDPRGTDTQYF
V: TRBV3-1/TRBV3-2; CDR3: CASSRQGSGNTIYF
V: TRBV7-9; CDR3: CASSLPGLAGITDTQYF